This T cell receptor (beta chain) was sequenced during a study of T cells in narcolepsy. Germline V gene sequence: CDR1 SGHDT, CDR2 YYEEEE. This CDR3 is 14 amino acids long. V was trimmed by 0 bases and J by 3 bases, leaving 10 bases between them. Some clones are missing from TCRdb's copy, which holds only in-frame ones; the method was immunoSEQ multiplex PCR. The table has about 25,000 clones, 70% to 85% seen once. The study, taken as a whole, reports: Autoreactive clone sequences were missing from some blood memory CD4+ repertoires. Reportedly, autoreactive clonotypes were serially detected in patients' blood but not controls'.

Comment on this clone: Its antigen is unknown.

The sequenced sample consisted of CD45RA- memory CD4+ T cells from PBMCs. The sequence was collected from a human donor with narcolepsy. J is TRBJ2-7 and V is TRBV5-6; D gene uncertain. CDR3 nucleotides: TGTGCCAGCAGCTTGGATCGGCTGCACTACGAGCAGTACTTC. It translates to CASSLDRLHYEQYF.